The present entry profiles one T cell receptor beta chain with its context. The antigen is unknown. CDR3 length: 13 residues. Germline CDR1 SGHRS, CDR2 YFSETQ. Trimming removed 2 bases from V and 0 bases from J, with 6 bases in between. This entry is derived from a study of shared clonotypes between healthy human individuals. Study as a whole: There were three CD4 naive, three CD4 memory, two CD8 naive and one CD8 memory plates per donor.

Naive CD8 cells lacked CD45RO and underwent positive selection for CCR7, leaving out terminally differentiated effector memory CD45RA+ cells. In the study's own analysis: Filtering was not the same, since immunoSEQ gave junction-only sequences without quality scores. TCRdb keeps only in-frame clones here, not all; method: immunoSEQ multiplex PCR. D and trimming come from the DNA, and the V and J calls and clone size come from that table. The data hold millions of clones, with about 95% observed a single time. Study observations and caveats: A few donors shared approximately 5% of their naive CD4 clonotypes.

This clonotype was obtained from a man between 18 and 35 years old in good health. The sequenced sample was naive CD8+ T cells sorted from blood. V and J are TRBV5-1 and TRBJ2-7, with D hard to call. As DNA, the CDR3 is TGCGCCAGCAGCTTCCACAGCTCCTACGAGCAGTACTTC. This encodes CASSFHSSYEQYF.